This T cell receptor (beta chain) was profiled in a study of T cells after yellow fever vaccination (dated by TCRdb to between 2019 and 2020). Study-wide context: Libraries from fractions with low cell numbers were prepared with the SMART-Seq v4 Ultra Low Input RNA kit. To follow T-cell clones before and after both primary and booster YFV17D yellow fever vaccination, bulk TCR alpha and beta repertoires underwent longitudinal sequencing. Two healthy male donors, one aged 18 to 30 and one aged 30 to 40 years, made up the cohort. Bulk PBMC replicates and cell subsets were isolated from blood drawn at multiple timepoints before and after both primary and secondary immunization.

Study-wide findings and limitations: Most clones expanded after primary vaccination (around 96% of CD4 and 88% of CD8) were re-detected after the booster, suggesting that broad memory maintenance occurred. The secondary T-cell response was weaker than the primary response but faster, peaking on day 5 instead of day 15. The study included only a couple of donors, which limits how far the findings can be generalized. A small fraction of clonotypes appeared in both the CD4 and CD8 compartments, likely as a result of convergent recombination. FACS-sorted repertoires could contain abundant contaminating clonotypes from the bulk population, so computational filtering was required.

This clonotype appeared many times. The antigen this receptor binds is unknown. Base qualities are not provided; no much larger clone lies one nucleotide away. There are 16 amino acids in the CDR3, from cysteine to phenylalanine inclusive. Solely the CDR3 DNA is kept, with 48 bases framed from the first base. V sheds 1 base and J sheds 2 bases, leaving 11 bases between their ends. CDR1 and CDR2, looked up from the germline V gene, are MGHRA and YSYEKL. The meaning of the sample's treatment or condition label: live attenuated yellow fever vaccine strain. A standard Ficoll-Paque protocol was used to isolate PBMCs from peripheral blood. CD4 and CD8 T-cell fractions were isolated with Dynabeads CD4 and CD8 positive selection kits. RNA was extracted with TriZol from bulk PBMCs, CD4 and CD8 fractions, and dextramer-positive and dextramer-negative fractions. The sample was run on an Illumina NovaSeq 6000. Synthesis of TCR cDNA relied on 5'RACE template switching, a step that introduced a universal primer site along with unique molecular identifiers. cDNA synthesis was primed from both the TCR alpha and TCR beta constant segments. Two PCR steps were used to amplify libraries, with sample barcodes and sequencing adapters being added in the second step. Sequencing of libraries was performed on Illumina HiSeq 2500 (2x100 bp) or NovaSeq (2x150 bp). As for how the authors treated the data: Demultiplexing of reads and collapsing into UMI consensus sequences were performed with MIGEC, and V(D)J alignment was carried out with MiXCR. Vaccine-responding clonotypes were defined with edgeR using replicate PBMC samples, requiring FDR below 0.01 and a log2 fold change above 5 up to day 15. CD4 or CD8 identity was assigned to each bulk clonotype according to whether the clonotype was present at higher abundance in the sequenced CD4 repertoire or the sequenced CD8 repertoire. TCRdb reanalyzed the raw reads on its own, using fastp at Q25 for trimming and MiXCR for clone calling, and kept in-frame beta chains. Each entry merges the rows of one CDR3 protein and shows their most common DNA and genes. It is TCRdb's table, rather than the study itself, that gives the V and J calls and clone size. Counted in this sample were some 300,000 distinct CDR3 sequences; around 10% of them appeared once. The top ten constitute about 3.7% of the sample.

The chain links TRBV4-1 with TRBJ2-2, with the D gene call left open. The TCR sequence derives from a man between 18 and 29 years old who received the YFV17D yellow fever vaccine. Specimen: CD4+ T cells sorted from PBMCs, collected 5 days after the yellow fever booster vaccination. The DNA sequence is TGCGCCAGCAGCCAAGGGTTACGACGTAACACCGGGGAGCTGTTTTTT. The resulting protein is CASSQGLRRNTGELFF.